These 12 T cell receptor beta chains came from one sample sequenced in a study of breast tumors, draining lymph nodes, adjacent tissues. Breast cancer patients provided tissue from their axillary draining lymph nodes. One entry per CDR3 protein results from TCRdb running MiXCR on the multiplex PCR reads. The table has over 100,000 distinct CDR3 sequences, about 22% seen once; the top ten hold 2.6%. The sample was axillary lymph node tissue. All receptors derive from a female donor with breast cancer. Some clones in this sample may be carry-over from other donors' samples.

Note on this clonotype: This may come from a read error, since a much larger clone is one base off. The CDR3 does not end in the conserved phenylalanine or tryptophan, so this is likely a read error. The rearrangement links TRBV6-2 or TRBV6-3 to TRBJ2-1; D perhaps matches TRBD2 (6 bases). Germline lookup yields CDR1 MNHEY and CDR2 SVGEGT. V was pared by 6 bases and J by 12 bases, with 12 bases between. The CDR3 has 11 amino acids. CDR3: CASRRQGGQFI. CDR3 DNA: TGTGCCAGCAGACGGCAGGGAGGGCAGTTCATC.

Turning to this clonotype: This sequence may be a read error, since a much larger clone differs from it by one base. This sequence joins TRBV2 and TRBJ2-3; maybe TRBD2 (5 bases). This CDR3 contains 12 residues. The germline V gene encodes CDR1 SNHLY and CDR2 FYNNEI. CDR3 region: CASRPDWETRYF. CDR3 bases: TGTGCCAGCAGGCCGGACTGGGAGACGCGGTATTTT.

Turning to this clonotype: A read error may be the cause here, since a much bigger clone is one base away. This chain links TRBV30 with TRBJ2-1, with TRBD2 matching 9 bases. This CDR3 is 13 amino acids long. J gave up 11 bases and V 0 bases, and 5 bases lay outside the gene matches. Germline assignment: CDR1 GTSNPN and CDR2 SVGIG (reference sequence). The CDR3 DNA reads as TGTGCCTGGAGTGTTCCTAGCGGGGCTCAGCAGTTCTTC. This gives the protein CAWSVPSGAQQFF.

This clonotype was detected ten times or more. The CDR3 DNA reads as TGTGCCAGCAGCCCAGGACTAGCGGGAGCCTACAATGAGCAGTTCTTC. Protein product: CASSPGLAGAYNEQFF. The chain has TRBV7-8 and TRBJ2-1; 13 nucleotides align to TRBD2. V lost 5 bases, J lost 2 bases, and 3 bases stayed unmatched. CDR3 length: 16 residues. The V gene's germline CDR1 is SGHVS and CDR2 FQNEAQ. Based on the CDR3 plus reference TRBV7-8 and TRBJ2-1, the full variable domain is GAGVSQSPRYKVAKRGQDVALRCDPISGHVSLFWYQQALGQGPEFLTYFQNEAQLDKSGLPSDRFFAERPEGSVSTLKIQRTQQEDSAVYLCASSPGLAGAYNEQFFGPGTRLTVL.

The sample holds many counts of this clonotype. This chain uses TRBV19 with TRBJ2-1; 7 bases map to TRBD1. J was trimmed by 6 bases and V by 6 bases; bases with no gene match: 8. The CDR3 is 14 residues long. Germline-derived CDR1 and CDR2 are LNHDA and SQIVND (reference sequence). CDR3 in DNA: TGTGCCAGTAGCACCCCGGACAGGTCCAATGAGCAGTTCTTC. Translating it yields CASSTPDRSNEQFF.

This clonotype was detected many times. The CDR3 loop reads CSAINPVSYGYTF. The CDR3 bases are TGCAGTGCCATCAATCCAGTCTCTTATGGCTACACCTTC. The chain is built from TRBV20-1 and TRBJ1-2; D is undetermined. The CDR3 consists of 13 residues. Trimming removed 6 bases at V and 5 bases at J, with 16 bases between. Germline V gene sequence: CDR1 DFQATT, CDR2 SNEGSKA (reference sequence).

This clonotype was seen only once. A read error may explain this, as a much larger clone is one base away. In this CDR3 the conserved last residue, phenylalanine or tryptophan, is missing, so a read error is likely. V and J are TRBV11-2 and TRBJ2-2; 8 bases fit TRBD2. With V trimmed by 2 bases and J by 6 bases, 5 bases remained unmatched. The CDR3 is 15 residues long. The germline V gene has CDR1 SGHAT and CDR2 FQNNGV. CDR3 bases: TGTGCCAGCAGCTTACGGCGGGAGGAGGCCGGGGAGCTGTTTGTT. This translates into CASSLRREEAGELFV.

The genes are TRBV9 and TRBJ2-1; TRBD2 aligns across 9 bases. V was pared by 0 bases and J by 7 bases, with 8 bases of the junction left unmatched. The CDR3 spans 16 residues. CDR1 SGDLS and CDR2 YYNGEE come from the germline V gene. In nucleotides, the CDR3 is TGTGCCAGCAGCGTAGCGAGCGGGAGGTTTTGGAATGAGCAGTTCTTC. It yields the protein CASSVASGRFWNEQFF.

The chain carries TRBV6-5 and TRBJ1-5, with D hard to call. The V and J ends lost 6 bases and 7 bases respectively, with 19 bases between them. CDR1 MNHEY and CDR2 SVGAGI come from the germline V gene. This CDR3 spans 15 amino acids. The CDR3, as DNA: TGTGCCAGCAGCCCCCTCCGATCGGGTATGCAGCCCCAGCATTTT. Its protein is CASSPLRSGMQPQHF.

Points on this clonotype: It may be a read error: a sequence one base away is much more abundant. The V call is TRBV7-2, the J call TRBJ1-2; D gene uncertain. CDR1 is SGHTA, CDR2 FQGNSA, per germline. This CDR3 spans 13 amino acids. CDR3 sequence: CASSLGGFDGHTF. The DNA of the CDR3 is TGTGCCAGCAGCTTAGGCGGCTTTGATGGCCACACCTTC.

This clonotype was observed at least ten times. The chain recombines TRBV20-1 with TRBJ2-5, with 15 positions matching TRBD2. The germline V gene has CDR1 DFQATT and CDR2 SNEGSKA (reference sequence). CDR3 length: 18 amino acids. Unmatched junction bases numbered 9, after V lost 4 bases and J lost 0 bases. CDR3 residues: CSATAGTSGRMYQETQYF. The CDR3 DNA reads as TGCAGTGCTACAGCTGGGACTAGCGGGAGGATGTACCAAGAGACCCAGTACTTC.

In this sample, this clonotype turned up many times. This chain joins TRBV11-3 and TRBJ2-1; 7 bases are shared with TRBD2. The CDR3 has 16 amino acids. Trimming removed 1 base from V and 3 bases from J; junction bases left unmatched: 6. The germline V gene has CDR1 SGHNT and CDR2 YENEEA. The CDR3 bases are TGTGCCAGCAGCTTAGCCGGGGGGACCTACTACAATGAGCAGTTCTTC. Protein product: CASSLAGGTYYNEQFF.